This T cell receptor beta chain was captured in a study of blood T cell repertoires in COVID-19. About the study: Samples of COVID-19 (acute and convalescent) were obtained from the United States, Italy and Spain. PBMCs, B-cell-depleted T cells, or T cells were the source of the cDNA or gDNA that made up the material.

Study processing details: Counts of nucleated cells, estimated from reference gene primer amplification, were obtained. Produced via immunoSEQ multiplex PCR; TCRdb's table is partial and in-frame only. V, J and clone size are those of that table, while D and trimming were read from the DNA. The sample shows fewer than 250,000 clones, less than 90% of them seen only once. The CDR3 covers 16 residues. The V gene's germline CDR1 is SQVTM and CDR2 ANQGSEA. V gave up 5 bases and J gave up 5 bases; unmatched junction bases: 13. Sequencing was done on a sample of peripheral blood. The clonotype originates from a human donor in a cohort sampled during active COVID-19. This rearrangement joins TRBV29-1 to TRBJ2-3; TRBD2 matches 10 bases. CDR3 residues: CSVWASGRTMLDTQYF. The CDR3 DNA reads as TGCAGCGTTTGGGCTAGCGGGAGAACGATGCTAGATACGCAGTATTTT.